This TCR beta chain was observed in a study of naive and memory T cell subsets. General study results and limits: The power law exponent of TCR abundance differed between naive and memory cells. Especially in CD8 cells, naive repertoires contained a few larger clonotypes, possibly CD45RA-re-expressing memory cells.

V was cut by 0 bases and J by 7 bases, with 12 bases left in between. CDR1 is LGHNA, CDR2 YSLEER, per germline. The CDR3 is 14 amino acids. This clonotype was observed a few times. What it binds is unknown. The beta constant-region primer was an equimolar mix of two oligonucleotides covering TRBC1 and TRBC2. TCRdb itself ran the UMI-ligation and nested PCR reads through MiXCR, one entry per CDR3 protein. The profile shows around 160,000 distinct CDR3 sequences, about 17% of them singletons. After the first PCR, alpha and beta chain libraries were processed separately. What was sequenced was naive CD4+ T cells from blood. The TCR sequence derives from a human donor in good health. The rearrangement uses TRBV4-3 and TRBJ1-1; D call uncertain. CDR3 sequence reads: CASSQDTGNGEAFF. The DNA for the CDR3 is TGCGCCAGCAGCCAAGATACCGGGAATGGTGAAGCTTTCTTT.